This TCR beta chain emerged from a study of Graves' ophthalmopathy and Graves' hyperthyroidism. The diagnosis combined clinical symptoms, thyroxine, TRAb, thyroid ultrasound and orbital computed tomography scans. PBMCs were isolated from a roughly 9.3 ml sample of fresh peripheral blood. Study-level findings and limits: Most expanded thyroid clonotypes above 0.001 frequency also appeared in blood.

The CDR3 has 14 amino acids. Germline CDR1 and CDR2: KGHDR and SFDVKD. The J segment lost 6 bases and the V segment lost 3 bases, leaving 3 bases of the junction unmatched. The authors amplified TCR beta CDR3 regions from RNA transcripts. Following a first-round RT-PCR that used HTBI primers, a second-round multiplex PCR was carried out. TCRdb re-analysed the multiplex PCR reads in MiXCR, keeping a single row per CDR3 protein. The sample contains approximately 410,000 distinct CDR3 sequences, approximately 15% of which appear only once. In regard to this clonotype: Its antigen is currently unknown.

The sample consisted of peripheral blood. This receptor was identified in a woman younger than 30 with stable Graves' hyperthyroidism. V gene TRBV24-1 combines with J gene TRBJ1-2, with TRBD1 matching 10 bases. The CDR3 here is CATSDAGTGDGYTF. CDR3 in DNA: TGTGCCACCAGTGATGCCGGGACAGGGGATGGCTACACCTTC.